Listed below are T cell receptor beta chains from one sample, sequenced in a study of blood T cells in healthy people across ages. Using its own MiXCR run on the 5' RACE reads, TCRdb lists one record per CDR3 protein. This table holds roughly 700,000 distinct CDR3 sequences, 20% to 30% found once. This sample was shared with a second study, whose subject was T cells of mothers and their children.

The sample taken for sequencing was blood. These receptors came from a boy aged 5-17 years in good health. CDR3s include the opening cysteine and the closing phenylalanine or tryptophan. A D gene is named only where the DNA matches it firmly. Expanded clones get a size class; other rows say once, few or many, or leave the size out.

CDR3nt,CDR3aa,abundance,d_gene,j_gene,v_gene
TGTGCCAGCAGCTTAGTAGGACAGTCGAACACCGGGGAGCTGTTTTTT,CASSLVGQSNTGELFF,few,NA,TRBJ2-2,TRBV7-8
TGTGCCAGCAGTTGGGGGCAGGGCCGGGGCTACACCTTC,CASSWGQGRGYTF,NA,NA,TRBJ1-2,TRBV6-5
TGTGCCAGCAGCCGGACAGGGTGGACTGAAGCTTTCTTT,CASSRTGWTEAFF,NA,TRBD1,TRBJ1-1,TRBV6-2/TRBV6-3
TGTGCCAGCAGCACAACTAGCGGGGCGCAAGATACGCAGTATTTT,CASSTTSGAQDTQYF,NA,TRBD2,TRBJ2-3,TRBV7-9
TGTGCCAGCAGCTCCCGACTAGCTCGGACCTACGAGCAGTACTTC,CASSSRLARTYEQYF,NA,TRBD2,TRBJ2-7,TRBV13
TGTGCCAGCAGCCAAGAGGGAAGGACCGTACATCCTAATGAAAAACTGTTTTTT,CASSQEGRTVHPNEKLFF,few,NA,TRBJ1-4,TRBV4-2
TGTGCCAGCAGCCATCCGGGGCGATCGGCTGAAGCTTTCTTT,CASSHPGRSAEAFF,few,NA,TRBJ1-1,TRBV3-1
TGTGCCAGCAGCGCTGTCGGGAACCAAGAGACCCAGTACTTC,CASSAVGNQETQYF,NA,NA,TRBJ2-5,TRBV5-6
TGCGCCAGCAGCTTTCCGCGGGAAGAATTAGGCAATGAGCAGTTCTTC,CASSFPREELGNEQFF,NA,NA,TRBJ2-1,TRBV5-1
TGTGCCAGCAGCTTATCTCCGACCCAGAACACTGAAGCTTTCTTT,CASSLSPTQNTEAFF,few,NA,TRBJ1-1,TRBV7-2
TGTGCCAGCAGCCAACATGGGGGATTCCGAGAGGTGGGGACAGATACGCAGTATTTT,CASSQHGGFREVGTDTQYF,many,NA,TRBJ2-3,TRBV7-2
TGTGCCAGCAGCTTAGCGGCTAGCGGGGGGGCCCGGGAGACCCAGTACTTC,CASSLAASGGARETQYF,few,TRBD2,TRBJ2-5,TRBV7-2
TGTGCCAGCAGTGTAAATGGGGTCGGCGGGGAGCTGTTTTTT,CASSVNGVGGELFF,NA,NA,TRBJ2-2,TRBV2
TGTGCCAGCAGCCAAACGGGCCAAAACATTCAGTACTTC,CASSQTGQNIQYF,few,NA,TRBJ2-4,TRBV14
TGTGCCAGCAGTTCCGGACGGGCGACTGTGTCCTACGAGCAGTACTTC,CASSSGRATVSYEQYF,NA,NA,TRBJ2-7,TRBV28
TGCGCCAGCAGCTTTCAACTAGCGGGCGAGCAGTACTTC,CASSFQLAGEQYF,NA,TRBD2,TRBJ2-7,TRBV5-1
TGTGCCAGCAGCCAAGATTCTGCGGGAAACACCATATATTTT,CASSQDSAGNTIYF,NA,NA,TRBJ1-3,TRBV3-1
TGTGCCAGCATTCTCCCGGGGATCGGAAACACCATATATTTT,CASILPGIGNTIYF,NA,NA,TRBJ1-3,TRBV12-3/TRBV12-4
TGTGCCAGCAGTTTTGGGATGTCGAACACTGAAGCTTTCTTT,CASSFGMSNTEAFF,NA,NA,TRBJ1-1,TRBV28
TGTGCCAGCAGCTTATGGGGCAGTTGGACTAGCGGGGGGTTGTACAATGAGCAGTTCTTC,CASSLWGSWTSGGLYNEQFF,NA,TRBD2,TRBJ2-1,TRBV11-1
TGTGCCACCAAACTAGCGGCAGAGTCCTACGAGCAGTACTTC,CATKLAAESYEQYF,NA,TRBD2,TRBJ2-7,TRBV6-6
TGCAGTGCTAGAGATGATCGTATTCCGGAAGAGACCCAGTACTTC,CSARDDRIPEETQYF,NA,NA,TRBJ2-5,TRBV20-1
TGTGCCACCAGCAGAGCCGGGGGCTCGGTTTCCAATGAGCAGTTCTTC,CATSRAGGSVSNEQFF,few,NA,TRBJ2-1,TRBV15
TGCGCCAGCAGCTTGGTGCTAGCGGGGGGTTCATCTTATGAGCAGTTCTTC,CASSLVLAGGSSYEQFF,few,TRBD2,TRBJ2-1,TRBV5-1
TGTGCCAGCAGTGAGGGGGTTTGGCGCTACACCTTC,CASSEGVWRYTF,NA,NA,TRBJ1-2,TRBV6-1
TGCGCCAGCAGCCAAGAATGGTTCGGGGTAAACACTGAAGCTTTCTTT,CASSQEWFGVNTEAFF,NA,NA,TRBJ1-1,TRBV4-3
TGTGCCAGCAGTCGGGCCTTAAATGAGCAGTTCTTC,CASSRALNEQFF,NA,NA,TRBJ2-1,TRBV6-5
TGTGCCAGCAGTTTAACGACTAGCGCTATTAGGAACATTCAGTACTTC,CASSLTTSAIRNIQYF,NA,TRBD2,TRBJ2-4,TRBV28
TGTGCCACCAGCCCACGCACAGATACGCAGTATTTT,CATSPRTDTQYF,NA,NA,TRBJ2-3,TRBV15
TGTGCCAGCAGTTACGGGATTCGGCGGAAACTAACCTACGAGCAGTACTTC,CASSYGIRRKLTYEQYF,NA,NA,TRBJ2-7,TRBV6-2/TRBV6-3